This TCR beta chain appears in the sequencing data of a study of molecular identifiers for immune sequencing clone quantification. Notes on the study in general: Sizes of clones that are highly expanded could be underestimated (if identical TCR molecules share a barcode).

This clonotype appeared many times. Its matching antigen is unknown. In the sort, naive CD8 T cells were defined as CD8+CD4-CCR7+CD45RA+. TCR libraries were built in bulk with a published protocol and specific TCR primers. From the PCR reads, TCRdb called clonotypes with MiXCR, one entry per CDR3 protein. The table has 70,000 to 95,000 distinct CDR3 sequences, over 15% seen once; the top ten hold 0.7% to 0.95%. Germline V lookup: CDR1 SGDLS, CDR2 YYNGEE. The CDR3 covers 13 residues. The ends were cut back, 4 bases at V and 5 bases at J, with 13 bases in the middle. The chain recombines TRBV9 with TRBJ2-7; possible D gene TRBD1, 7 bases. Sequencing was done on a sample of naive CD8+ T cells from blood, with Jurkat cell RNA spiked in. The subset is: FACS-sorted CD8+CD4-CCR7+CD45RA+ naive T cells. This clonotype was obtained from a human donor in good health. Some libraries in this study had Jurkat cell RNA spiked in. The DNA of the CDR3 is TGTGCCAGCAGCCAGGGGGGAGGCGACGAGCAGTACTTC. This encodes CASSQGGGDEQYF. The full variable domain, with the rest looked up from reference TRBV9 and TRBJ2-7, is DSGVTQTPKHLITATGQRVTLRCSPRSGDLSVYWYQQSLDQGLQFLIQYYNGEERAKGNILERFSAQQFPDLHSELNLSSLELGDSALYFCASSQGGGDEQYFGPGTRLTVT.